A selection of T cell receptor beta chains follows, all from one sample in a study of shared clonotypes between healthy human individuals. TCRdb's table, derived via immunoSEQ multiplex PCR, lists solely in-frame clones and lacks some. The sample has about 680,000 clones, 60% to 75% seen once. The sample was memory CD4+ T cells sorted from blood. The source of these receptors is a woman aged 25 to 39 in good health. CDR3s include the opening cysteine and the closing phenylalanine or tryptophan. D genes are given only for firm matches. Clone size is stated in some rows and not others, as once, few, many or a class when expanded.

abundance	v_gene	j_gene	d_gene	CDR3aa	CDR3nt
.	TRBV11-2	TRBJ2-5	TRBD2	CASTTSGRPEETQYF	TGTGCCAGCACGACTAGCGGGAGGCCGGAAGAGACCCAGTACTTC
.	TRBV28	TRBJ2-1	.	CASEMASVLNEQFF	TGTGCCAGCGAGATGGCCTCTGTTTTGAATGAGCAGTTCTTC
.	TRBV30	TRBJ1-3	.	CAWSSGQSVGNTIYF	TGTGCCTGGAGTTCCGGGCAGAGCGTCGGAAACACCATATATTTT
.	TRBV11-3	TRBJ2-3	TRBD2	CASSLGGLAGGATDTQYF	TGTGCCAGCAGCTTAGGGGGACTAGCGGGTGGGGCCACAGATACGCAGTATTTT
.	TRBV30	TRBJ2-7	.	CAWSRPPLLSSYEQYF	TGTGCCTGGAGCCGGCCACCGCTCTTGAGCTCCTACGAGCAGTACTTC
.	TRBV28	TRBJ1-4	.	CASSSGLGATNEKLFF	TGTGCCAGCAGTTCAGGGCTAGGGGCAACTAATGAAAAACTGTTTTTT
.	TRBV4-1	TRBJ2-1	.	CASSQGRVREMQFF	TGCGCCAGCAGCCAAGGTCGGGTCAGGGAAATGCAGTTCTTC
many	TRBV7-8	TRBJ1-5	.	CASSLEVRDQPQHF	TGTGCCAGCAGCTTAGAGGTCAGGGACCAGCCCCAGCATTTT
.	TRBV5-1	TRBJ2-5	.	CASSLISLQETQYF	TGCGCCAGCAGCTTGATCTCGCTGCAAGAGACCCAGTACTTC
.	TRBV5-1	TRBJ2-5	TRBD1	CASSLQGAETQYF	TGCGCCAGCAGCTTACAGGGGGCAGAGACCCAGTACTTC
few	TRBV7-9	TRBJ1-1	.	CASSFGGRAEAFF	TGTGCCAGCAGCTTTGGGGGCCGCGCTGAAGCTTTCTTT
.	TRBV19	TRBJ2-1	TRBD2	CASKTSGRLHNEQFF	TGTGCCAGTAAAACTAGCGGCAGACTACACAATGAGCAGTTCTTC
.	TRBV28	TRBJ2-2	.	CASGIQVAGELFF	TGTGCCAGCGGCATCCAGGTCGCCGGGGAGCTGTTTTTT